Shown below are 5 T cell receptor beta chains from a single sample sequenced in a study of CD8 T cells in ankylosing spondylitis. TCRdb ran MiXCR on the 5' RACE reads and lists one entry per CDR3 protein. The table has some 220,000 distinct CDR3 sequences, 8% to 9% seen once. The sample was blood, either unsorted or a sorted T cell fraction (not recorded which). These receptors were collected from a female donor with ankylosing spondylitis or in good health (not recorded which).

This clonotype was counted ten times or more. The rearrangement links TRBV29-1 to TRBJ2-1; no reliable D call. The CDR3 runs to 15 residues. With 4 bases removed from V and 0 bases from J, the gap between germline ends came to 13 bases. Germline V CDR1 and CDR2: SQVTM, ANQGSEA. CDR3 in amino acids: CSVAANHYSYNEQFF. The CDR3 DNA follows: TGCAGCGTTGCAGCAAACCACTACTCCTACAATGAGCAGTTCTTC.

This clonotype occurred many times. The V and J genes are TRBV7-2 and TRBJ2-2; D might be TRBD2 (5 bases). The CDR3 totals 15 residues. Deletions cut 5 bases from V and 5 bases from J, with 15 bases between. CDR1 is SGHTA and CDR2 is FQGNSA in the germline V gene. The CDR3 protein is CASSGLLKVTGELFF. Written as DNA, the CDR3 is TGTGCCAGCAGCGGACTTTTGAAGGTTACCGGGGAGCTGTTTTTT.

V and J are TRBV11-2 and TRBJ1-4; 9 bases fit TRBD1. This CDR3 is built from 13 residues. Germline CDR1 SGHAT, CDR2 FQNNGV. The trim removed 6 bases at V and 10 bases at J, leaving 6 bases unmatched. The CDR3 DNA sequence: TGTGCCAGCAGTTATATGGACAGGGGAAAACTGTTTTTT. The encoded protein is CASSYMDRGKLFF.

This clonotype occurred many times. The rearrangement uses TRBV29-1 and TRBJ1-1; TRBD1 matches 8 bases. CDR3 size: 13 residues. V shed 2 bases, J shed 5 bases, and the junction held 4 bases outside the gene matches. The germline CDR1 and CDR2 sequences are SQVTM and ANQGSEA. CDR3 bases: TGCAGCGTTGAAACAGGGGGGGAGACTGAAGCTTTCTTT. Translation: CSVETGGETEAFF. Combining the CDR3 with reference TRBV29-1 and TRBJ1-1 gives the whole variable domain SAVISQKPSRDICQRGTSLTIQCQVDSQVTMMFWYRQQPGQSLTLIATANQGSEATYESGFVIDKFPISRPNLTFSTLTVSNMSPEDSSIYLCSVETGGETEAFFGQGTRLTVV.

This clonotype was seen a few times. The CDR3 here is CASSFMGSGRSWDEQFF. The CDR3, as DNA: TGTGCCAGCAGTTTTATGGGAAGCGGGAGATCGTGGGATGAGCAGTTCTTC. The V and J genes are TRBV12-3 or TRBV12-4 and TRBJ2-1, with TRBD2 identical over 8 bases. This CDR3 has 17 amino acids. The junction had 15 bases not matched to a gene; V was cut back by 3 bases and J by 8 bases.